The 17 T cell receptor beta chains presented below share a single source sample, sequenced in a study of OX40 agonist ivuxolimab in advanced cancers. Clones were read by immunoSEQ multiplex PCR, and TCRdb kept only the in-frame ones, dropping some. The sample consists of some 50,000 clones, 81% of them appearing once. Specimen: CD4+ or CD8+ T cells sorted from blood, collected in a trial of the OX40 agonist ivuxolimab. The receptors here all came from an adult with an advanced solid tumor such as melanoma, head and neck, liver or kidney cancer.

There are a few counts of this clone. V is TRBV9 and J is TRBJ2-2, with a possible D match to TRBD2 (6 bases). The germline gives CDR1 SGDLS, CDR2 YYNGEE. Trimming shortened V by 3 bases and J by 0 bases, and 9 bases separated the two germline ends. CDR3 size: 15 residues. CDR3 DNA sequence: TGTGCCAGCAGCGCGGGACTCACGAACACCGGGGAGCTGTTTTTT. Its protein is CASSAGLTNTGELFF.

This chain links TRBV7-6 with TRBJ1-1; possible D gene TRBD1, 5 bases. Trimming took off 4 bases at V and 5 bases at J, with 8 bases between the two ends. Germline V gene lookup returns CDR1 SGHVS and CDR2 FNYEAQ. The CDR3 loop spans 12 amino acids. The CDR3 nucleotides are TGTGCCAGCAGCTCGGGACGTACTGAAGCTTTCTTT. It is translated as CASSSGRTEAFF.

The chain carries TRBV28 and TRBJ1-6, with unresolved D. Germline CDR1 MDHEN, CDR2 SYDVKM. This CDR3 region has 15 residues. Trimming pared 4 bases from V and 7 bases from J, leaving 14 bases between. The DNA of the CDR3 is TGTGCCAGCAGTTATGCCCCGTCCGTGAATTCACCCCTCCACTTT. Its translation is CASSYAPSVNSPLHF.

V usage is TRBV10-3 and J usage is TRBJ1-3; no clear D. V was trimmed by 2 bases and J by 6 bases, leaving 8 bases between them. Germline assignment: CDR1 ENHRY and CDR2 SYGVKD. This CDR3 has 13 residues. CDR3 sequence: CAISEDTKNTIYF. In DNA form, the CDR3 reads TGTGCCATCAGTGAGGACACGAAAAACACCATATATTTT.

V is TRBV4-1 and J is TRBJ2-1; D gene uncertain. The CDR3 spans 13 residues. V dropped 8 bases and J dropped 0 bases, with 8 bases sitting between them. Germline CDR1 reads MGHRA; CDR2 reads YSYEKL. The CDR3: CASSEFSYNEQFF. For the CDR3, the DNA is TGCGCCAGCTCTGAATTCTCCTACAATGAGCAGTTCTTC.

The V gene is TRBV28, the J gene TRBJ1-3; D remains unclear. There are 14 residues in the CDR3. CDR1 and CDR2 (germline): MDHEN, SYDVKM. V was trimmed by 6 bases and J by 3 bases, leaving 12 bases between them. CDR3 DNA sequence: TGTGCCAGCAGCCTTGGGCCGGATGGAAACACCATATATTTT. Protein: CASSLGPDGNTIYF.

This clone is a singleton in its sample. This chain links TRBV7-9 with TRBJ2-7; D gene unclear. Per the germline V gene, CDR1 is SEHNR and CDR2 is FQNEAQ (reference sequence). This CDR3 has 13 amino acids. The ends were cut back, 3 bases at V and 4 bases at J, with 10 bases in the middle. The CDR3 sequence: CASSFSGAYEQYV. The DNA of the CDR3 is TGTGCCAGCAGCTTCTCAGGAGCTTACGAGCAGTACGTC.

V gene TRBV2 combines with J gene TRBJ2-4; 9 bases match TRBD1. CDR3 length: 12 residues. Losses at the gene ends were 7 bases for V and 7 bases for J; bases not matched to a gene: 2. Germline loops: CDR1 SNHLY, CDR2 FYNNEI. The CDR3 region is CASIGQGNIQYF. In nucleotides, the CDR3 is TGTGCCAGCATCGGACAGGGGAACATTCAGTACTTC. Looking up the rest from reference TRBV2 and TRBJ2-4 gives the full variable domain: EPEVTQTPSHQVTQMGQEVILRCVPISNHLYFYWYRQILGQKVEFLVSFYNNEISEKSEIFDDQFSVERPDGSNFTLKIRSTKLEDSAMYFCASIGQGNIQYFGAGTRLSVL.

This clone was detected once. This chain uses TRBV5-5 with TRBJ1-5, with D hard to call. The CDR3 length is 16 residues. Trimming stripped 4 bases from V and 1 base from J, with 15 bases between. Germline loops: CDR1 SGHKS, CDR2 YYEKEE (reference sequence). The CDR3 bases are TGTGCCAGCAGCCCCGCGGCGGACCTGAGCAATCAGCCCCAGCATTTT. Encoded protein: CASSPAADLSNQPQHF.

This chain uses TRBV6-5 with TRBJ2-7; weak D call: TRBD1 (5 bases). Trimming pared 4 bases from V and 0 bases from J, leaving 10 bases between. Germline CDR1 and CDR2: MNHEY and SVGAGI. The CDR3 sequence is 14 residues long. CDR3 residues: CASSFTGNSYEQYF. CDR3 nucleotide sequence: TGTGCCAGCAGTTTCACAGGCAACTCCTACGAGCAGTACTTC.

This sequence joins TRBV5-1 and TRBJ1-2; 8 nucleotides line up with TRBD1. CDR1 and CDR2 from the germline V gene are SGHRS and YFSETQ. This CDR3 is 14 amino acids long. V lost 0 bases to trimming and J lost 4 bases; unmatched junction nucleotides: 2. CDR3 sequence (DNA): TGCGCCAGCAGCTTGGGGACAGGGTCCTATGGCTACACCTTC. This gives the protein CASSLGTGSYGYTF.

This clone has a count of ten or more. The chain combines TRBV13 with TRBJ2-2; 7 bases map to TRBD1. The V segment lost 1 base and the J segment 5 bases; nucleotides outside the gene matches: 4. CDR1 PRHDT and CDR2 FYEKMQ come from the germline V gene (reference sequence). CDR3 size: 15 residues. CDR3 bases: TGTGCCAGCAGCTTAGAAGGACAGGCTACCGGGGAGCTGTTTTTT. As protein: CASSLEGQATGELFF.

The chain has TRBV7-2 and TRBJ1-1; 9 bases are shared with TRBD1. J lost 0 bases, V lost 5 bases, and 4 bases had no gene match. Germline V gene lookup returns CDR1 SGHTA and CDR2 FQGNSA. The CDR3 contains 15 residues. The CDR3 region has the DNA TGTGCCAGCAGCCTGGGACAGGGAATGAACACTGAAGCTTTCTTT. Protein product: CASSLGQGMNTEAFF.

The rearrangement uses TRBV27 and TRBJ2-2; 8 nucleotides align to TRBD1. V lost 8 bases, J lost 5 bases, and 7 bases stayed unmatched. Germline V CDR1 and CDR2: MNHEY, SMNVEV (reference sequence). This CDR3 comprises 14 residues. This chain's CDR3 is CASGGQGYTGELFF. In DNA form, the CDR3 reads TGTGCCAGCGGCGGACAGGGTTATACCGGGGAGCTGTTTTTT.

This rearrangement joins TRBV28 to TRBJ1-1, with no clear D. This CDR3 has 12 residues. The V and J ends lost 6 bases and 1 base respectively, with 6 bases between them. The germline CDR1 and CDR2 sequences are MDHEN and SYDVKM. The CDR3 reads CASRVWNTEAFF. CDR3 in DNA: TGTGCCAGCAGGGTGTGGAACACTGAAGCTTTCTTT. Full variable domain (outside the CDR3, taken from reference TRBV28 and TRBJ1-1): DVKVTQSSRYLVKRTGEKVFLECVQDMDHENMFWYRQDPGLGLRLIYFSYDVKMKEKGDIPEGYSVSREKKERFSLILESASTNQTSMYLCASRVWNTEAFFGQGTRLTVV.

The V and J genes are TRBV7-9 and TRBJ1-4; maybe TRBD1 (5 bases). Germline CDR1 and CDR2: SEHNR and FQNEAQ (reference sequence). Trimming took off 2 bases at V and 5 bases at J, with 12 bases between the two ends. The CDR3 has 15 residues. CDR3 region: CASSLSGTANEKLFF. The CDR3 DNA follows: TGTGCCAGCAGCTTATCGGGGACCGCGAATGAAAAACTGTTTTTT.

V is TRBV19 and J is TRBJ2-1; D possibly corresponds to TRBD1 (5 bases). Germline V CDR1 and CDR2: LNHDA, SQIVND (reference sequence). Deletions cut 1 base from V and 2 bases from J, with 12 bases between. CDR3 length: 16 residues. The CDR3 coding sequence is TGTGCCAGTAGTATAGGGGCAGGGAACACCTACAATGAGCAGTTCTTC. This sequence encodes CASSIGAGNTYNEQFF.